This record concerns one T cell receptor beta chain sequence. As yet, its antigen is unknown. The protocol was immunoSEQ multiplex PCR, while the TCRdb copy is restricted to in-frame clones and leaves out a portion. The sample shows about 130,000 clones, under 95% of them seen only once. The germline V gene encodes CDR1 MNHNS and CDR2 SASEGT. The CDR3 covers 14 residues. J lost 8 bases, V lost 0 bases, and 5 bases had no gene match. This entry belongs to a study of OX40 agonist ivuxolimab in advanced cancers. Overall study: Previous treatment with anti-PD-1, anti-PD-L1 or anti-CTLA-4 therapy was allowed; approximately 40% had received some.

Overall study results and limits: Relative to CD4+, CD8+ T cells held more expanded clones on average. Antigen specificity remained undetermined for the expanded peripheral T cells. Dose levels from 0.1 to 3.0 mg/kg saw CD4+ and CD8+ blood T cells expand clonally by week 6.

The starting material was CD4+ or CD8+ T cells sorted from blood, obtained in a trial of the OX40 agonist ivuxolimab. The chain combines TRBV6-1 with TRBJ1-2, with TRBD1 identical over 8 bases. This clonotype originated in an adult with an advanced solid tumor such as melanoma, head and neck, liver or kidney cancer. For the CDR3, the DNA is TGTGCCAGCAGTGAAGCGGGACAGGCTGGCGGCTACACCTTC. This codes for CASSEAGQAGGYTF.